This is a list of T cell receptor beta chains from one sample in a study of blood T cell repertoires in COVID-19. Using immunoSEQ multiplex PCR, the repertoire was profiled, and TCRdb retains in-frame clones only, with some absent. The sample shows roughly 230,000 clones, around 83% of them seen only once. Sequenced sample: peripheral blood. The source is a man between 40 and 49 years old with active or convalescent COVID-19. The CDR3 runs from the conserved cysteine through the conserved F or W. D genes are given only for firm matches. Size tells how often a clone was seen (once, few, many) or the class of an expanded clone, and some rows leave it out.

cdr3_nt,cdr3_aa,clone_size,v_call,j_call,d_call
TGTGCCAGCAGGCGGGGGCTAGAAGGCTACACCTTC,CASRRGLEGYTF,-,TRBV12-3/TRBV12-4,TRBJ1-2,-
TGTGCCAGCAGCATCGGACAGGGCTCCATGAACACTGAAGCTTTCTTT,CASSIGQGSMNTEAFF,-,TRBV5-8,TRBJ1-1,TRBD1
TGTGCCAGCAGCTCGGACAGGGGGTTGTATGGCTACACCTTC,CASSSDRGLYGYTF,-,TRBV5-6,TRBJ1-2,TRBD1
TGTGCCAGCAGCGGCAACACAAACCTAGCAACTAATGAAAAACTGTTTTTT,CASSGNTNLATNEKLFF,-,TRBV9,TRBJ1-4,-
TGTGCCATCAGTGAGGGACAGGGAGGCTACACCTTC,CAISEGQGGYTF,-,TRBV10-3,TRBJ1-2,TRBD1
TGTGCCAGCAGTAGACAGGGGGATAGCAATCAGCCCCAGCATTTT,CASSRQGDSNQPQHF,-,TRBV6-5,TRBJ1-5,TRBD1
TGTGCCAGCAGTTCTACAGGGGGCGTCTATGGCTACACCTTC,CASSSTGGVYGYTF,-,TRBV28,TRBJ1-2,TRBD1
TGCGCCAGCAGCAGGACAGACACCGGGGAGCTGTTTTTT,CASSRTDTGELFF,-,TRBV4-1,TRBJ2-2,-
TGTGCCAGCAGCGCAACTAGCGGGGCACTTCCTAGCACAGATACGCAGTATTTT,CASSATSGALPSTDTQYF,-,TRBV9,TRBJ2-3,TRBD2
TGTGCCAGCAGTTACCCGGGGGCCCAGTACTTC,CASSYPGAQYF,-,TRBV6-5,TRBJ2-5,-
TGTGCCAGCAGATATCAAGAGACCCAGTACTTC,CASRYQETQYF,once,TRBV2,TRBJ2-5,-
TGTGCCAGCAGCTTAGGGGGCGGTGGGATGAACACTGAAGCTTTCTTT,CASSLGGGGMNTEAFF,-,TRBV7-3,TRBJ1-1,-
TGTGCCAGCAGCTCCGCGACAGGGAGCAATCAGCCCCAGCATTTT,CASSSATGSNQPQHF,-,TRBV7-9,TRBJ1-5,TRBD1
TGTGCCAGCAGTCCCAACAGGGGAGCTTTCTTT,CASSPNRGAFF,-,TRBV2,TRBJ1-1,TRBD1
TGTGCCAGCAGCTTATCTAGCGGGGATAACAAAAGGGAGCAGTACTTC,CASSLSSGDNKREQYF,-,TRBV7-9,TRBJ2-7,TRBD2
TGCGCCAGCAGCTTGGAAACAGGGCCTGGGGCCAACGTCCTGACTTTC,CASSLETGPGANVLTF,-,TRBV5-1,TRBJ2-6,-
TGTGCCAGCAGCTTAGCGCAAGGTGGAGGCACTGAAGCTTTCTTT,CASSLAQGGGTEAFF,-,TRBV7-2,TRBJ1-1,-
TGCGCCAGCAGCCTACAGGGTTCATCCTACGAGCAGTACTTC,CASSLQGSSYEQYF,-,TRBV5-1,TRBJ2-7,-
TGTGCCAGCAGTGGGTTAGGACAGAAAGAGACCCAGTACTTC,CASSGLGQKETQYF,-,TRBV2,TRBJ2-5,-
TGTGCCAGTAGTATAGGGCAGGGCGAGCAGTACTTC,CASSIGQGEQYF,-,TRBV19,TRBJ2-7,-